The source of this TCR beta chain is a study of radiation and T cells in renal cell carcinoma. Study-wide findings and caveats: Without pretreatment biopsies, baseline tumor clonotype presence was undetermined.

The sample holds a few counts of this clone. Its antigen remains unknown. V dropped 2 bases and J dropped 1; count of bases not matched to a gene: 8. The CDR3 has 17 amino acids. Per germline, CDR1 SNHLY and CDR2 FYNNEI. Measured with immunoSEQ multiplex PCR; TCRdb has only the in-frame clones, and not every one. The sample lists around 64,000 clones, approximately 80% occurring once. Noted time point: baseline pretreatment blood. Treatment defined: 15 Gy SBRT to primary tumor, nephrectomy 4 weeks later. The rearrangement links TRBV2 to TRBJ1-2; 9 bases line up with TRBD1. The receptor was derived from a man aged 60 to 69 with renal cell carcinoma. Specimen: blood, collected from a patient whose treatment included radiotherapy and nephrectomy. CDR3 loop: CASSEHDRGTINYGYTF. The CDR3 coding sequence is TGTGCCAGCAGTGAACACGACAGGGGGACCATTAACTATGGCTACACCTTC.